The clone carrying this T cell receptor (beta chain) was picked up one time. With around 500 ng total RNA as template and a constant-region primer, TCR beta cDNA was made. ARM-PCR was slightly modified, and three nested multiplex PCR rounds with it gave rise to the TCR beta libraries. TRBV1-TRBV30 forward primers paired with a C-beta reverse primer drove the first two PCR rounds, about 9 cycles each. TCRdb re-analysed the multiplex PCR reads in MiXCR, keeping a single row per CDR3 protein. The sample lists approximately 110,000 distinct CDR3 sequences, about four fifths seen once, with roughly a fifth in the top ten. V lost 6 bases to trimming and J lost 4 bases; unmatched junction nucleotides: 9. This CDR3 contains 17 residues. The germline CDR1 and CDR2 sequences are SGHAT and FQDESV (reference sequence). The data belong to a study of tumor-infiltrating lymphocytes in primary liver carcinoma. Bulk tissue was left unsorted, and RNA and DNA were co-extracted from 20-30 mg of it. Five discrete regions of every tumor underwent sampling.

The chain employs TRBV11-1 and TRBJ2-4, with TRBD2 matching over 13 bases. Input material: liver tumor tissue from sampling region 3. Subset denoted: tumor region T3, left-lateral pole. The sequence came from a middle-aged man with primary liver carcinoma and hepatitis B virus infection. CDR3 in DNA: TGTGCCAGCAGTTATCACGGGACTAGCGGGACTAAAAACATTCAGTACTTC. Its protein product is CASSYHGTSGTKNIQYF. The entire variable domain, with the rest obtained from reference TRBV11-1 and TRBJ2-4, is as follows: EAEVAQSPRYKITEKSQAVAFWCDPISGHATLYWYRQILGQGPELLVQFQDESVVDDSQLPKDRFSAERLKGVDSTLKIQPAELGDSAMYLCASSYHGTSGTKNIQYFGAGTRLSVL.